Below are 32 T cell receptor beta chains sequenced from a single sample in a study of blood T cell repertoires in COVID-19. Data came from immunoSEQ multiplex PCR; TCRdb stores just in-frame clones and leaves some out. The sample shows roughly 270,000 clones, 85% of them seen only once. The sample consisted of PBMCs or T cells enriched from blood (not recorded which). These receptor sequences come from a woman between 50 and 59 years old who had recovered from COVID-19.

V gene TRBV5-1 combines with J gene TRBJ2-7; possible D gene TRBD2, 6 bases. From germline, CDR1 is SGHRS and CDR2 YFSETQ. Trimming took 2 bases from V and 4 from J, leaving 13 bases between them. This CDR3 contains 14 residues. CDR3 residues: CASSLWGVQYEQYF. As DNA, the CDR3 is TGCGCCAGCAGCTTATGGGGGGTACAATACGAGCAGTACTTC.

The chain couples TRBV11-2 to TRBJ1-2, with 7 bases aligning to TRBD1. This CDR3 comprises 16 residues. J gave up 8 bases and V 0 bases, and 12 bases lay outside the gene matches. The germline gives CDR1 SGHAT, CDR2 FQNNGV. The CDR3 loop is CASSLDLTGGGGGYTF. DNA of the CDR3: TGTGCCAGCAGCTTAGATCTAACGGGAGGGGGCGGAGGCTACACCTTC.

The chain recombines TRBV6-5 with TRBJ2-1, with TRBD2 matching 7 bases. CDR1 is MNHEY, CDR2 SVGAGI, per germline. This CDR3 spans 16 amino acids. V trimming: 2 bases; J trimming: 12 bases; junction bases outside the gene matches: 16. CDR3 in DNA: TGTGCCAGCAGTTACGAATGGGCTAGCGGAGCCGAAGGGCAGTTCTTC. Its protein product is CASSYEWASGAEGQFF.

The gene calls are TRBV5-1 and TRBJ1-2; 8 nucleotides line up with TRBD1. V lost 1 base to trimming and J lost 1 base; unmatched junction nucleotides: 3. Germline V CDR1 and CDR2: SGHRS, YFSETQ. The CDR3 loop spans 15 amino acids. The CDR3, as DNA: TGCGCCAGCAGCTTGCAGACAGGGGTTAACTATGGCTACACCTTC. Translated, it gives CASSLQTGVNYGYTF.

The rearrangement joins TRBV6-2 or TRBV6-3 to TRBJ2-5, with D perhaps matching TRBD1 (6 bases). CDR3 length equals 12 residues. The V and J ends lost 6 bases and 7 bases respectively, with 12 bases between them. Germline V CDR1 and CDR2: MNHEY, SVGEGT. CDR3 amino acids: CASSPGVLTQYF. The CDR3 DNA follows: TGTGCCAGCAGCCCAGGGGTTTTGACCCAGTACTTC.

The rearrangement uses TRBV10-1 and TRBJ2-1; 10 bases map to TRBD2. Germline CDR1 is WNHNN and CDR2 is SYGVQD (reference sequence). Trimming at V came to 0 bases and at J to 0 bases, leaving 8 bases not matched to a gene. This CDR3 contains 19 residues. The CDR3 loop is CASSESEAGGRSSYNEQFF. CDR3 nucleotide sequence: TGCGCCAGCAGTGAGTCCGAAGCGGGGGGGCGGAGCTCCTACAATGAGCAGTTCTTC.

The CDR3 sequence is CASSAFLAGGNYEQYF. DNA for the CDR3: TGTGCCAGTAGCGCCTTTTTAGCGGGAGGTAACTACGAGCAGTACTTC. This chain connects TRBV19 to TRBJ2-7; 10 bases align to TRBD2. The CDR3 length is 16 residues. The germline V gene encodes CDR1 LNHDA and CDR2 SQIVND (reference sequence). Trimming took 6 bases from V and 3 from J; bases not matched to a gene: 11.

The rearrangement joins TRBV6-5 to TRBJ1-2; 7 bases agree with TRBD1. This CDR3 has 15 residues. Per germline, CDR1 MNHEY and CDR2 SVGAGI. V was clipped by 2 bases and J by 0 bases; unmatched bases: 3. The CDR3: CASSYGQGANYGYTF. CDR3 DNA sequence: TGTGCCAGCAGTTACGGGCAGGGGGCTAACTATGGCTACACCTTC.

The chain couples TRBV5-4 to TRBJ2-3; unclear D gene. This CDR3 comprises 13 residues. Trimming removed 4 bases at V and 0 bases at J, with 6 bases between. The germline CDR1 and CDR2 sequences are SGHNT and YYREEE (reference sequence). The CDR3: CASSIGSTDTQYF. For the CDR3, the DNA is TGTGCCAGCAGCATCGGTAGCACAGATACGCAGTATTTT.

CDR3 in amino acids: CASSRGMGAGQPQHF. The CDR3, as DNA: TGTGCCAGCAGCCGAGGGATGGGGGCTGGTCAGCCCCAGCATTTT. The V and J genes are TRBV9 and TRBJ1-5; weak D call: TRBD1 (6 bases). Trimming took 4 bases from V and 6 from J, leaving 17 bases between them. Germline V gene lookup returns CDR1 SGDLS and CDR2 YYNGEE. The CDR3 is made up of 15 amino acids.

V usage is TRBV2 and J usage is TRBJ2-7; D may be TRBD2 (6 bases). The CDR3 runs 13 residues. Germline V lookup: CDR1 SNHLY, CDR2 FYNNEI. V was cut by 4 bases and J by 3 bases, with 10 bases left in between. CDR3: CASSVRGDYEQYF. CDR3 bases: TGTGCCAGCAGTGTACGCGGGGACTACGAGCAGTACTTC.

The chain recombines TRBV5-6 with TRBJ2-7, with TRBD1 as a possible D gene (6 bases). Trimming took 5 bases from V and 1 from J, leaving 16 bases between them. Germline CDR1 and CDR2: SGHDT and YYEEEE. CDR3 size: 15 residues. The CDR3 DNA reads TGTGCCAGCAGAAAAAGACAGGCTGGTTCCTACGAGCAGTACTTC. Translating gives CASRKRQAGSYEQYF.

The chain recombines TRBV4-2 with TRBJ1-6, with D tentatively TRBD1 (6 bases). Trimming cost V 5 bases and J 0 bases, with 20 bases left between them. The V gene's germline CDR1 is LGHNA and CDR2 YNFKEQ. This CDR3 is built from 19 residues. CDR3 sequence: CASSETRTAQSSYNSPLHF. In nucleotides, the CDR3 is TGTGCCAGCAGCGAAACTCGGACAGCCCAGAGCTCCTATAATTCACCCCTCCACTTT.

This sequence joins TRBV11-1 and TRBJ2-1; 11 bases match TRBD2. Per germline, CDR1 SGHAT and CDR2 FQDESV (reference sequence). The CDR3 length is 13 residues. Trimming cost V 3 bases and J 15 bases; bases outside gene matches: 7. The CDR3 is CASSLVLAGGPFF. The DNA for the CDR3 is TGTGCCAGCAGCTTGGTTCTAGCGGGGGGACCGTTCTTC.

The V gene is TRBV29-1, the J gene TRBJ1-1, with D uncertain. Between the trimmed V and J ends, which lost 4 bases and 1 base, there was a span of 13 bases. This CDR3 region has 14 residues. CDR1 is SQVTM and CDR2 is ANQGSEA in the germline V gene. The CDR3 sequence: CSVAVQNKNTEAFF. The CDR3 DNA follows: TGCAGCGTTGCCGTCCAAAACAAGAACACTGAAGCTTTCTTT.

The genes are TRBV30 and TRBJ1-6; D may be TRBD1 (6 bases). The CDR3 runs to 15 residues. Germline CDR1 is GTSNPN and CDR2 is SVGIG (reference sequence). V was clipped by 0 bases and J by 10 bases, with 16 bases between them. The CDR3 here is CAWSVQVRGNSPLHF. CDR3 in DNA: TGTGCCTGGAGTGTACAGGTCAGGGGTAACTCACCCCTCCACTTT.

The chain combines TRBV7-2 with TRBJ1-6; 7 bases are a match to TRBD1. CDR3 length equals 15 residues. V shed 2 bases and J 7 bases; nucleotides not matched to a gene: 5. Germline CDR1 is SGHTA and CDR2 is FQGNSA. DNA for the CDR3: TGTGCCAGCAGCTTATTGAGAGGGGGCAATTCACCCCTCCACTTT. Protein product: CASSLLRGGNSPLHF.

This chain joins TRBV28 and TRBJ1-1; a possible D gene is TRBD1 (6 bases). The V gene's germline CDR1 is MDHEN and CDR2 SYDVKM. Trimming took 8 bases from V and 5 from J, leaving 15 bases between them. This CDR3 is 13 amino acids long. CDR3 residues: CASGIRGLTEAFF. In nucleotides, the CDR3 is TGTGCCAGCGGGATCAGGGGATTGACTGAAGCTTTCTTT. Variable domain in full (rest from reference TRBV28 and TRBJ1-1): DVKVTQSSRYLVKRTGEKVFLECVQDMDHENMFWYRQDPGLGLRLIYFSYDVKMKEKGDIPEGYSVSREKKERFSLILESASTNQTSMYLCASGIRGLTEAFFGQGTRLTVV.

The chain links TRBV7-3 to TRBJ2-5; 9 nucleotides match TRBD2. The J segment lost 2 bases and the V segment lost 5 bases, leaving 12 bases of the junction unmatched. The germline gives CDR1 SGHTA, CDR2 FQGTGA. This CDR3 contains 17 residues. Written as DNA, the CDR3 is TGTGCCAGCAGCCAGTCCGGCCTAGCGGGAATTCAAGAGACCCAGTACTTC. Its protein is CASSQSGLAGIQETQYF.

The genes are TRBV19 and TRBJ1-2; 7 bases line up with TRBD1. The CDR3 loop spans 14 amino acids. Germline CDR1 reads LNHDA; CDR2 reads SQIVND (reference sequence). V gave up 5 bases and J gave up 5 bases; unmatched junction bases: 8. The CDR3 DNA follows: TGTGCCAGTAGTCCTCAAGGGGGCGGATATGGCTACACCTTC. This encodes CASSPQGGGYGYTF.

This clone was detected once. The chain carries TRBV5-4 and TRBJ2-7; the match to TRBD1 covers 8 bases. V was pared by 2 bases and J by 5 bases, with 6 bases of the junction left unmatched. This CDR3 has 14 residues. From germline, CDR1 is SGHNT and CDR2 YYREEE (reference sequence). The CDR3 sequence is CASSFATGENEQYF. The CDR3 DNA reads as TGTGCCAGCAGCTTCGCGACAGGGGAAAACGAGCAGTACTTC.

This clone has just a few counts. The chain employs TRBV2 and TRBJ2-1; 12 bases agree with TRBD2. Germline trimming cut 4 bases from V and 7 bases from J; bases unmatched to any gene: 5. This CDR3 has 15 residues. CDR1 is SNHLY, CDR2 FYNNEI, per germline. In DNA form, the CDR3 reads TGTGCCAGCAGTGCTAGCGGGGGGGCTTGGAATGAGCAGTTCTTC. This translates into CASSASGGAWNEQFF.

The CDR3: CAWSVPRMSHSPNPNQPQHF. As DNA, the CDR3 is TGTGCCTGGAGTGTACCCCGAATGAGTCACAGCCCTAACCCCAATCAGCCCCAGCATTTT. The V and J genes are TRBV30 and TRBJ1-5; no clear D gene. The germline gives CDR1 GTSNPN, CDR2 SVGIG (reference sequence). This CDR3 is built from 20 residues. V lost 0 bases to trimming and J lost 3 bases, with 27 bases between them.

The chain uses TRBV18 and TRBJ1-5, with 7 nucleotides matching TRBD1. J was trimmed by 0 bases and V by 3 bases; bases with no gene match: 5. Per the germline V gene, CDR1 is KGHSH and CDR2 is LQKENI. The CDR3 is 16 residues long. The CDR3 sequence is CASSPGTVLSNQPQHF. CDR3 bases: TGTGCCAGCTCACCCGGGACAGTCCTTAGCAATCAGCCCCAGCATTTT.

The table lists this clone with a few counts. The CDR3 coding sequence is TGTGCCAGCAGCTTATACGGGTATGAAAAACTGTTTTTT. Translating it yields CASSLYGYEKLFF. V is TRBV7-2 and J is TRBJ1-4; D gene ambiguous. Trimming took off 2 bases at V and 6 bases at J, with 7 bases between the two ends. Germline CDR1 is SGHTA and CDR2 is FQGNSA. The CDR3 totals 13 residues.

The V gene is TRBV5-6, the J gene TRBJ1-6; D gene unclear. Germline CDR1 is SGHDT and CDR2 is YYEEEE. V lost 0 bases and J lost 9, with 10 bases in between. The CDR3 spans 14 residues. The CDR3 reads CASSLAYEGSPLHF. The CDR3 DNA is TGTGCCAGCAGCTTGGCCTATGAGGGTTCACCCCTCCACTTT.

This clone was observed a few times. This chain uses TRBV5-1 with TRBJ2-6, with 7 bases that match TRBD1. The CDR3 is 17 residues long. Germline CDR1 and CDR2: SGHRS and YFSETQ. V lost 2 bases to trimming and J lost 3 bases; unmatched junction nucleotides: 8. The DNA of the CDR3 is TGCGCCAGCAGCTTTCGGGACAGCTCTTATGGGGCCAACGTCCTGACTTTC. This sequence encodes CASSFRDSSYGANVLTF.

This chain joins TRBV5-1 and TRBJ1-2, with D possibly being TRBD1 (6 bases). The length of the CDR3 is 14 residues. In germline, CDR1 is SGHRS, CDR2 YFSETQ. V lost 1 base and J 6 bases, leaving 13 bases between the germline ends. CDR3 sequence (DNA): TGCGCCAGCAGCTTGATAGGGGGGGCTGATGGCTACACCTTC. It is translated as CASSLIGGADGYTF. Drawing the rest from reference TRBV5-1 and TRBJ1-2, the complete variable domain is KAGVTQTPRYLIKTRGQQVTLSCSPISGHRSVSWYQQTPGQGLQFLFEYFSETQRNKGNFPGRFSGRQFSNSRSEMNVSTLELGDSALYLCASSLIGGADGYTFGSGTRLTVV.

This sequence joins TRBV29-1 and TRBJ1-2; 7 bases match TRBD1. The germline V gene has CDR1 SQVTM and CDR2 ANQGSEA. The CDR3 covers 16 residues. V gave up 2 bases and J gave up 2 bases; unmatched junction bases: 11. CDR3 in DNA: TGCAGCGTTGAAACCTTTGCGGACAGGAAGAACTATGGCTACACCTTC. As protein: CSVETFADRKNYGYTF.

The gene calls are TRBV7-2 and TRBJ1-2, with TRBD1 as a possible D gene (6 bases). The CDR3 has 14 residues. Trimming removed 3 bases at V and 4 bases at J, with 12 bases between. Germline loops: CDR1 SGHTA, CDR2 FQGNSA. The CDR3 spells CASSFDKGVYGYTF. CDR3 coding DNA: TGTGCCAGCAGCTTCGATAAGGGGGTCTATGGCTACACCTTC.

The chain links TRBV24-1 to TRBJ2-7; 9 bases match TRBD1. Per the germline V gene, CDR1 is KGHDR and CDR2 is SFDVKD. CDR3 length: 15 amino acids. Losses at the gene ends were 4 bases for V and 4 bases for J; bases not matched to a gene: 7. The CDR3 sequence is CATSESGTGLYEQYF. CDR3 DNA sequence: TGTGCCACCAGTGAATCCGGGACAGGGTTATACGAGCAGTACTTC.

The chain has TRBV7-9 and TRBJ2-3; 7 nucleotides line up with TRBD1. The germline CDR1 and CDR2 sequences are SEHNR and FQNEAQ (reference sequence). Losses at the gene ends were 3 bases for V and 4 bases for J; bases not matched to a gene: 13. The CDR3 extends over 17 amino acids. The CDR3 DNA reads TGTGCCAGCAGCTTGGCTATAGGGGGCGCGAGGGCAGATACGCAGTATTTT. Translated, it gives CASSLAIGGARADTQYF.